This is a list of T cell receptor beta chains from one sample in a study of blood T cell repertoires in COVID-19. Libraries were prepared by immunoSEQ multiplex PCR; TCRdb keeps only in-frame clonotypes and omits some of them. The table includes under 350,000 clones, 80% to 90% detected once. Sequenced sample: PBMCs or T cells enriched from blood (not recorded which). Source of these receptors: a woman aged 40 to 50 with acute COVID-19. The CDR3 runs from the conserved cysteine through the conserved F or W. D genes are given only for firm matches. A clone size is listed for some rows: how often the clone was seen (once, few, many), or a class if it is expanded.

>-|TRBV28|TRBJ2-7|-
CASSLAGMGQYF
TGTGCCAGCAGTTTGGCCGGGATGGGGCAGTACTTC
>once|TRBV6-5|TRBJ1-2|TRBD1
CAVLTDRPNYGYTF
TGTGCCGTACTCACGGACAGGCCTAACTATGGCTACACCTTC
>-|TRBV27|TRBJ1-1|-
CASSLNRNTEAFF
TGTGCCAGCAGTTTAAACAGGAACACTGAAGCTTTCTTT
>-|TRBV5-1|TRBJ2-3|TRBD2
CASSLVASGGVSTDTQYF
TGCGCCAGCAGCTTGGTGGCTAGCGGGGGGGTTAGCACAGATACGCAGTATTTT
>-|TRBV7-9|TRBJ1-2|TRBD1
CASSPGGSFYGYTF
TGTGCCAGCAGCCCAGGGGGCTCATTCTATGGCTACACCTTC
>-|TRBV6-5|TRBJ2-7|TRBD1
CASSKAGTGGYEQYF
TGTGCCAGCAGTAAGGCCGGGACAGGGGGCTACGAGCAGTACTTC
>once|TRBV6-2/TRBV6-3|TRBJ2-1|-
CASSKRPGRGYNEQFF
TGTGCCAGCAGTAAGAGGCCAGGGCGGGGCTACAATGAGCAGTTCTTC
>few|TRBV12-3/TRBV12-4|TRBJ2-2|-
CASRQTVTGELFF
TGTGCCAGCAGGCAGACAGTGACCGGGGAGCTGTTTTTT
>once|TRBV28|TRBJ2-2|TRBD1
CASSRPGQIPGELFF
TGTGCCAGCAGTCGCCCGGGACAGATCCCCGGGGAGCTGTTTTTT
>-|TRBV6-5|TRBJ1-1|TRBD1
CASSYTGDRTEAFF
TGTGCCAGCAGCTATACAGGGGACCGGACTGAAGCTTTCTTT
>-|TRBV4-2|TRBJ2-2|TRBD1
CASSHTGGQAYTGELFF
TGTGCCAGCAGCCACACCGGGGGACAGGCCTACACCGGGGAGCTGTTTTTT
>-|TRBV9|TRBJ2-1|TRBD2
CASSDRLAGSEQFF
TGTGCCAGCAGCGACCGACTAGCGGGCAGTGAGCAGTTCTTC
>-|TRBV6-5|TRBJ1-2|TRBD1
CASSYATGENYGYTF
TGTGCCAGCAGTTACGCGACAGGGGAAAACTATGGCTACACCTTC
>-|TRBV13|TRBJ1-1|-
CASSLGGDGLNTEAFF
TGTGCCAGCAGCTTAGGAGGGGATGGATTGAACACTGAAGCTTTCTTT
>-|TRBV7-3|TRBJ2-5|TRBD2
CASSLYGGQETQYF
TGTGCCAGCAGCTTATACGGGGGGCAAGAGACCCAGTACTTC
>-|TRBV4-3|TRBJ1-6|-
CASSPLWQGLNSPLHF
TGCGCCAGCAGCCCCCTGTGGCAGGGGCTGAATTCACCCCTCCACTTT
>-|TRBV5-1|TRBJ2-1|-
CASSFGHEQFF
TGCGCCAGCAGCTTTGGGCACGAGCAGTTCTTC
>-|TRBV7-3|TRBJ2-3|-
CASSLTAVSTDTQYF
TGTGCCAGCAGCTTAACGGCTGTATCTACAGATACGCAGTATTTT
>-|TRBV13|TRBJ2-1|-
CASSLGGVGHNEQFF
TGTGCCAGCAGCTTAGGAGGGGTCGGGCACAATGAGCAGTTCTTC
>-|TRBV7-2|TRBJ1-1|-
CASTPLGGRTEAFF
TGTGCCAGCACCCCTCTGGGGGGTAGGACTGAAGCTTTCTTT
>few|TRBV3-1/TRBV3-2|TRBJ2-2|TRBD2
CASSQSFGREANGELFF
TGTGCCAGCAGCCAAAGTTTTGGGCGGGAGGCGAACGGGGAGCTGTTTTTT
>-|TRBV7-8|TRBJ1-5|TRBD1
CASSTPLDREGANQPQHF
TGTGCCAGCAGCACGCCGTTGGACAGGGAAGGGGCCAATCAGCCCCAGCATTTT
>-|TRBV7-2|TRBJ2-5|TRBD2
CASSFTSGWETQYF
TGTGCCAGCAGCTTTACTAGCGGGTGGGAGACCCAGTACTTC
>-|TRBV7-2|TRBJ2-2|TRBD2
CASSPDSGGPGELFF
TGTGCCAGCAGCCCCGATAGCGGGGGCCCCGGGGAGCTGTTTTTT
>-|TRBV5-1|TRBJ2-1|TRBD2
CASSFTGTSGIPNEQFF
TGCGCCAGCAGCTTTACCGGGACTAGCGGGATACCTAATGAGCAGTTCTTC
>-|TRBV2|TRBJ2-7|-
CATGGRRIYEQYF
TGTGCCACCGGGGGTCGGCGAATCTACGAGCAGTACTTC
>-|TRBV3-1/TRBV3-2|TRBJ1-2|-
CASSRSNYGYTF
TGTGCCAGCAGCCGGAGTAACTATGGCTACACCTTC
>once|TRBV7-3|TRBJ2-7|TRBD1
CASSHVGTDEQYF
TGTGCCAGCAGCCACGTGGGGACAGACGAGCAGTACTTC
>-|TRBV5-8|TRBJ1-1|-
CASRRGTLNTEAFF
TGTGCCAGCAGGAGGGGGACACTGAACACTGAAGCTTTCTTT
>-|TRBV4-2|TRBJ2-3|-
CASSQDYRGSTDTQYF
TGTGCCAGCAGCCAAGATTACCGGGGGAGCACAGATACGCAGTATTTT
>-|TRBV12-3/TRBV12-4|TRBJ1-2|-
CASSQGFYGYTF
TGTGCCAGCAGTCAGGGGTTCTATGGCTACACCTTC
>-|TRBV19|TRBJ1-2|TRBD1
CASSTPGQGYGYTF
TGTGCCAGTAGTACCCCGGGACAGGGGTATGGCTACACCTTC
>-|TRBV4-3|TRBJ2-3|-
CASSQEGGLGTDTQYF
TGCGCCAGCAGCCAAGAGGGCGGACTCGGCACAGATACGCAGTATTTT
>-|TRBV2|TRBJ2-5|-
CASSEPVAGRLETQYF
TGTGCCAGCAGTGAACCCGTGGCAGGGCGGTTGGAGACCCAGTACTTC
>few|TRBV14|TRBJ2-7|TRBD2
CASSKTSGTYEQYF
TGTGCCAGCAGTAAGACTAGCGGAACCTACGAGCAGTACTTC
>-|TRBV7-9|TRBJ1-1|TRBD1
CASSPGTDEAFF
TGTGCCAGCAGCCCAGGGACAGATGAAGCTTTCTTT
>once|TRBV28|TRBJ2-1|TRBD2
CASRPSGSNYNEQFF
TGTGCCAGCAGACCAAGCGGGAGTAACTACAATGAGCAGTTCTTC
>-|TRBV4-2|TRBJ1-2|TRBD1
CASSQRWARGQKNYGYTF
TGTGCCAGCAGCCAGAGATGGGCCAGGGGACAGAAGAACTATGGCTACACCTTC
>-|TRBV10-3|TRBJ1-5|-
CAISVGWDRPGVTQHF
TGTGCCATCAGTGTGGGTTGGGACCGACCGGGGGTAACCCAGCATTTT
>-|TRBV4-3|TRBJ2-6|-
CASSQEWGLTGANVLTF
TGCGCCAGCAGCCAAGAGTGGGGGCTCACTGGGGCCAACGTCCTGACTTTC